The clone carrying this T cell receptor (beta chain) turned up a few times. The CDR3 sequence is 13 residues long. The germline V gene encodes CDR1 ENHRY and CDR2 SYGVKD. Trimming took 8 bases from V and 3 from J, leaving 13 bases between them. This sample stems from a study of T-cell reconstitution after alpha-beta-depleted transplantation in children. Preparation of the TCRbeta library involved a method that used unique molecular identifiers. TCRdb analysed the PCR reads with MiXCR anew, one entry per CDR3 protein. The top ten hold roughly 5.4% of the sample, which has 490,000 or so distinct CDR3 sequences, roughly an eighth seen once.

The TCR comes from a human donor who donated a stem cell graft to a child with combined immunodeficiency. V usage is TRBV10-3 and J usage is TRBJ1-2; no clear D gene. The material was PBMCs from the stem cell graft donor, obtained from the stem cell graft. This CDR3 reads CAIGSLGYYGYTF. In DNA form, the CDR3 reads TGTGCCATCGGCAGTTTAGGATACTATGGCTACACCTTC.